Listed below are T cell receptor beta chains from one sample, sequenced in a study of blood T cell repertoires in COVID-19. TCRdb's table, derived via immunoSEQ multiplex PCR, lists solely in-frame clones and lacks some. The sample includes about 270,000 clones, about 80% of them seen just once. Sequenced sample: peripheral blood. The origin of the receptors is a human donor in a cohort sampled during active COVID-19. The CDR3 runs from the conserved cysteine through the conserved F or W. Fields, in order: clone size, CDR3 length, V gene, CDR3 protein. Size is omitted from some rows. Given values are once, few, many or a class for expanded clones.

. 14 TRBV19 CASSMSQANYGYTF
. 16 TRBV4-1 CASSQRSPGLSGELFF
. 13 TRBV12-3/TRBV12-4 CASNQAMNTEAFF
few 16 TRBV29-1 CSVFLKRDSRTYEQFF
few 12 TRBV11-2 CASSLSGQTQYF
. 16 TRBV11-2 CASSLDQRGGRSPLHF
. 14 TRBV6-5 CASGGLGNTGELFF
few 14 TRBV5-1 CASSLGGASTEAFF
once 14 TRBV6-5 CASSYSTGNTEAFF
. 14 TRBV5-5 CASSLGGGNYGYTF
once 12 TRBV28 CASSLSGFEQYF
. 18 TRBV4-2 CASSQPRTGIPSTDTQYF
few 14 TRBV5-4 CASSLDGSHYEQYF
. 13 TRBV25-1 CASSPPGNQPQHF
. 15 TRBV12-5 CASGRTGANTGELFF
. 17 TRBV27 CASSVYSGTGTRSPLHF
. 14 TRBV5-4 CASGAVGRVDIQYF
. 14 TRBV11-3 CASSSGLAYNEQFF
once 14 TRBV7-9 CASSLITRVTEAFF
. 14 TRBV7-3 CASSLGPGAYEQYF
. 14 TRBV7-9 CASSLAGENTEAFF
. 13 TRBV6-5 CASSLTGLNIQYF
. 15 TRBV10-3 CAISDRGQGNQPQHF
. 17 TRBV15 CATSREKTSGGASEQYF